Presented here are 25 T cell receptor beta chains from one specimen sequenced in a study of somatic mutations in cytotoxic T cells in rheumatoid arthritis. Libraries were prepared by immunoSEQ multiplex PCR; TCRdb keeps only in-frame clonotypes and omits some of them. The repertoire holds thousands of clones, around nine tenths seen once, with 36% in the top ten. The sample taken for sequencing was CD8+ T cells sorted from blood. These TCRs come from a woman aged 45-65 years with rheumatoid arthritis.

The chain couples TRBV18 to TRBJ2-1; possibly TRBD1 for D (6 bases). V dropped 5 bases and J dropped 8 bases, with 13 bases sitting between them. Germline-derived CDR1 and CDR2 are KGHSH and LQKENI. The CDR3 sequence is 13 residues long. The CDR3 nucleotides read TGTGCCAGCTCAGTCTCACAGGGCGATGAGCAGTTCTTC. It encodes CASSVSQGDEQFF. The complete variable domain, with remaining parts taken from reference TRBV18 and TRBJ2-1, reads NAGVMQNPRHLVRRRGQEARLRCSPMKGHSHVYWYRQLPEEGLKFMVYLQKENIIDESGMPKERFSAEFPKEGPSILRIQQVVRGDSAAYFCASSVSQGDEQFFGPGTRLTVL.

A word on this clone: This likely stems from a read error, as it lies one base from a far larger clone. This same CDR3 is encoded by further DNA sequences in the sample. V gene TRBV5-1 combines with J gene TRBJ2-3; D unclear. Germline V gives CDR1 SGHRS, CDR2 YFSETQ. There are 15 residues in the CDR3. V lost 2 bases, J lost 0 bases, and 10 bases lay in between. This chain's CDR3 is CASSLWQRSTDTQYF. The DNA for the CDR3 is TGCGCCAGCAGCTTATGGCAGCGAAGCACAGATACGCAGTATTTT.

V usage is TRBV5-1 and J usage is TRBJ2-3, with 10 bases aligning to TRBD2. With V trimmed by 5 bases and J by 6 bases, 3 bases remained unmatched. The CDR3 length is 13 residues. Germline V lookup: CDR1 SGHRS, CDR2 YFSETQ. The CDR3 DNA sequence: TGCGCCAGCAGGAAAGCGGGGGGGGATACGCAGTATTTT. Its protein product is CASRKAGGDTQYF.

J is TRBJ1-4 and V is TRBV25-1, with D unresolved. The CDR3 has 11 residues. The V gene's germline CDR1 is MGHDK and CDR2 SYGVNS. Trimming left V 5 bases short and J 5 bases short, with 3 bases between. The CDR3 loop reads CASSPNEKLFF. The CDR3 DNA reads as TGTGCCAGCAGTCCAAATGAAAAACTGTTTTTT. Full variable domain (outside the CDR3, taken from reference TRBV25-1 and TRBJ1-4): EADIYQTPRYLVIGTGKKITLECSQTMGHDKMYWYQQDPGMELHLIHYSYGVNSTEKGDLSSESTVSRIRTEHFPLTLESARPSHTSQYLCASSPNEKLFFGSGTQLSVL.

This rearrangement joins TRBV7-6 to TRBJ1-2; 7 bases map to TRBD1. The germline CDR1 and CDR2 sequences are SGHVS and FNYEAQ. J lost 2 bases, V lost 5 bases, and 8 bases had no gene match. The CDR3 has 15 amino acids. The CDR3 is CASSQDWGQNYGYTF. CDR3 nucleotide sequence: TGTGCCAGCAGCCAAGACTGGGGACAGAACTATGGCTACACCTTC.

This chain uses TRBV7-9 with TRBJ1-1; TRBD1 agrees at 9 bases. This CDR3 is 16 amino acids long. V lost 5 bases, J lost 0 bases, and 7 bases stayed unmatched. Germline-derived CDR1 and CDR2 are SEHNR and FQNEAQ (reference sequence). CDR3 loop: CASSRTGGPMNTEAFF. As DNA, the CDR3 is TGTGCCAGCAGCCGTACAGGGGGCCCTATGAACACTGAAGCTTTCTTT.

This clone has more than one count but fewer than ten. J is TRBJ2-1 and V is TRBV4-1; the match to TRBD2 covers 8 bases. This CDR3 has 16 residues. With V trimmed by 3 bases and J by 7 bases, 11 bases remained unmatched. CDR1 MGHRA and CDR2 YSYEKL come from the germline V gene. CDR3: CASSHRYGGAGNEQFF. The CDR3 coding sequence is TGCGCCAGCAGCCATCGCTACGGGGGGGCAGGGAATGAGCAGTTCTTC.

The gene calls are TRBV7-2 and TRBJ1-2, with 8 bases matching TRBD1. This CDR3 region has 15 residues. Losses at the gene ends were 1 base for V and 7 bases for J; bases not matched to a gene: 8. Per germline, CDR1 SGHTA and CDR2 FQGNSA. The DNA for the CDR3 is TGTGCCAGCAGCTTAGGAAGGACAGGGATTAGTGGCTACACCTTC. It is translated as CASSLGRTGISGYTF.

CDR3 in DNA: TGCGCCAGCAGGCCTGGACAGGCAACTAATGAAAAACTGTTTTTT. Residues: CASRPGQATNEKLFF. V usage is TRBV4-1 and J usage is TRBJ1-4; 7 bases line up with TRBD1. The junction had 4 bases not matched to a gene; V was cut back by 6 bases and J by 0 bases. The CDR3 runs to 15 residues. The germline V gene has CDR1 MGHRA and CDR2 YSYEKL.

This sequence joins TRBV6-1 and TRBJ1-5; D is possibly TRBD1 (5 bases). Deletions cut 8 bases from V and 0 bases from J, with 11 bases between. The CDR3 length is 14 residues. Germline-derived CDR1 and CDR2 are MNHNS and SASEGT. CDR3 DNA: TGTGCCAGCGGAGACAGATATAGCAATCAGCCCCAGCATTTT. This translates into CASGDRYSNQPQHF.

V is TRBV4-1 and J is TRBJ1-2, with 9 positions matching TRBD1. The germline V gene has CDR1 MGHRA and CDR2 YSYEKL. V shed 3 bases, J shed 4 bases, and the junction held 15 bases outside the gene matches. The CDR3 runs to 18 residues. CDR3 nucleotide sequence: TGCGCCAGCAGCCAGAGGACGACCGTAGACAGGGGGATCTATGGCTACACCTTC. It codes for CASSQRTTVDRGIYGYTF.

V is TRBV28 and J is TRBJ1-3, with TRBD1 matching over 8 bases. The J segment lost 4 bases and the V segment lost 3 bases, leaving 5 bases of the junction unmatched. This CDR3 is built from 15 residues. Germline loops: CDR1 MDHEN, CDR2 SYDVKM. CDR3 protein: CASSLTGAVGNTIYF. DNA of the CDR3: TGTGCCAGCAGTTTGACAGGGGCAGTCGGAAACACCATATATTTT.

J is TRBJ1-2 and V is TRBV14; TRBD1 matches 7 bases. V lost 1 base to trimming and J lost 5 bases; unmatched junction nucleotides: 4. From germline, CDR1 is SGHDN and CDR2 FVKESK. This CDR3 contains 14 residues. The CDR3 here is CASSQADRFYGYTF. The DNA of the CDR3 is TGTGCCAGCAGCCAAGCGGACAGGTTTTATGGCTACACCTTC.

This clone was seen only a few times. The chain links TRBV9 to TRBJ2-5, with 9 bases fitting TRBD2. CDR1 and CDR2 (germline): SGDLS, YYNGEE. CDR3 length equals 14 residues. V was clipped by 0 bases and J by 5 bases; unmatched bases: 2. CDR3 residues: CASSVGGGAETQYF. The CDR3 nucleotides read TGTGCCAGCAGCGTAGGCGGGGGGGCGGAGACCCAGTACTTC.

This clone was found a few times. The CDR3, as DNA: TGTGCCTGGATCGGGACAGGGGGCGCACTCTATGGCTACACCTTC. The encoded protein is CAWIGTGGALYGYTF. This chain joins TRBV30 and TRBJ1-2, with 12 bases matching TRBD1. Germline trimming cut 4 bases from V and 4 bases from J; bases unmatched to any gene: 7. The germline gives CDR1 GTSNPN, CDR2 SVGIG (reference sequence). This CDR3 has 15 amino acids.

J is TRBJ2-7 and V is TRBV15, with D unclear. Germline V gene sequence: CDR1 LNHNV, CDR2 YYDKDF (reference sequence). The CDR3 runs to 15 residues. Trimming took off 0 bases at V and 0 bases at J, with 9 bases between the two ends. This CDR3 reads CATSRELQDSYEQYF. The DNA for the CDR3 is TGTGCCACCAGCAGAGAACTCCAGGACTCCTACGAGCAGTACTTC.

The genes are TRBV19 and TRBJ1-5; TRBD1 matches 8 bases. This CDR3 comprises 15 residues. The ends lost 4 bases at V and 3 bases at J; junction bases unmatched: 5. Looked up from germline, CDR1 is LNHDA and CDR2 is SQIVND (reference sequence). For the CDR3, the DNA is TGTGCCAGTAGTACCCGGACAGGGAACAATCAGCCCCAGCATTTT. Its protein is CASSTRTGNNQPQHF.

The chain has TRBV23-1 and TRBJ2-7, with D tentatively TRBD2 (7 bases). TRBV23-1 is an open reading frame whose function is uncertain. Trimming cost V 4 bases and J 4 bases, with 17 bases left between them. This CDR3 comprises 15 residues. The DNA for the CDR3 is TGCGCCAGCAGTCCTGGAGGGGGGGGTCGTTACGAGCAGTACTTC. Translation: CASSPGGGGRYEQYF.

The rearrangement uses TRBV27 and TRBJ2-3; TRBD1 is a possible D gene (6 bases). Germline-derived CDR1 and CDR2 are MNHEY and SMNVEV (reference sequence). This CDR3 is 16 amino acids long. The V end was cut by 2 bases, the J end by 2 bases, with 14 bases between. The CDR3 region is CASSLRTVSSTDTQYF. DNA of the CDR3: TGTGCCAGCAGTTTAAGGACAGTCTCATCCACAGATACGCAGTATTTT.

This chain links TRBV27 with TRBJ2-1, with 8 positions matching TRBD1. Germline loops: CDR1 MNHEY, CDR2 SMNVEV (reference sequence). The J segment lost 7 bases and the V segment lost 3 bases, leaving 2 bases of the junction unmatched. The CDR3 has 13 residues. The CDR3 here is CASSFGQGNEQFF. DNA of the CDR3: TGTGCCAGCAGTTTCGGACAGGGTAATGAGCAGTTCTTC.

The gene calls are TRBV5-1 and TRBJ2-7; 7 bases fit TRBD1. The CDR3 length is 16 residues. CDR1 and CDR2 from the germline V gene are SGHRS and YFSETQ. V lost 3 bases, J lost 2 bases, and 11 bases stayed unmatched. Here the CDR3 DNA reads TGCGCCAGCAGCTGGGACCGGGACAGAAATGCCTACGAGCAGTACTTC. Translated: CASSWDRDRNAYEQYF.

V gene TRBV5-5 combines with J gene TRBJ2-5; D gene uncertain. The J call may be mistaken, given a closer DNA end match to TRBJ2-7. This CDR3 comprises 13 residues. Germline values: CDR1 SGHKS, CDR2 YYEKEE (reference sequence). CDR3 nucleotide sequence: TGTGCCAGCAGCTTGACAGATTATTACGAGCAGTACTTC. Translated, it gives CASSLTDYYEQYF.

This clone has more than one count but fewer than ten. The gene calls are TRBV9 and TRBJ1-2, with TRBD1 matching over 11 bases. This CDR3 is 18 amino acids long. V shed 5 bases and J 4 bases; nucleotides not matched to a gene: 16. The germline CDR1 and CDR2 sequences are SGDLS and YYNGEE. The DNA for the CDR3 is TGTGCCAGCAGGCAGACCGGGACAGGGGGGGAGCGTGGCTATGGCTACACCTTC. It yields the protein CASRQTGTGGERGYGYTF.

The V call is TRBV2, the J call TRBJ1-5; 7 bases fit TRBD1. CDR1 is SNHLY and CDR2 is FYNNEI in the germline V gene. V was pared by 1 base and J by 6 bases, with 3 bases of the junction left unmatched. The CDR3 is made up of 14 amino acids. CDR3 nucleotide sequence: TGTGCCAGCAGTGAAGGACAGGGAGGTCAGCCCCAGCATTTT. This encodes CASSEGQGGQPQHF.

J is TRBJ1-1 and V is TRBV7-9; no definite D call. Germline V gene sequence: CDR1 SEHNR, CDR2 FQNEAQ (reference sequence). Deletions cut 3 bases from V and 11 bases from J, with 10 bases between. This CDR3 region has 11 residues. The CDR3 coding sequence is TGTGCCAGCAGCTTCTATGATCTGGCTTTCTTT. It specifies CASSFYDLAFF.